This T cell receptor beta chain emerged from a study of cytomegalovirus exposure and HLA in healthy donors. Study outcomes and limitations: Some TCR beta chains (roughly 150 of them) were listed as cytomegalovirus-associated. Earlier analysis yielded a pattern in which most TCR beta V segments were productive about 90% or about 30% of the time. In vitro data verified a few CMV-associated chains as specific for CMV antigens. With later analysis, a missense DCLRE1C variant became linked to TCR beta V- and J-gene trimming.

Germline lookup yields CDR1 LNHDA and CDR2 SQIVND (reference sequence). V was cut by 5 bases and J by 0 bases, with 7 bases left in between. The CDR3 has 13 residues. As regards this clone: Its antigen is still unknown.

PCR was performed using 60 Vbeta and 13 Jbeta primers. The assay was immunoSEQ multiplex PCR, and TCRdb's table has in-frame clones only and misses some. The profile shows 95,000 to 150,000 clones, around 66% of them singletons. This chain joins TRBV19 and TRBJ1-1; weak D call: TRBD1 (5 bases). This TCR derives from a woman between 40 and 50 years old in good health and CMV-seropositive. The sample was PBMCs. As DNA, the CDR3 is TGTGCCAGTAGTTGGGACTTGAACACTGAAGCTTTCTTT. Translation gives CASSWDLNTEAFF. Full variable domain (outside the CDR3, taken from reference TRBV19 and TRBJ1-1): DGGITQSPKYLFRKEGQNVTLSCEQNLNHDAMYWYRQDPGQGLRLIYYSQIVNDFQKGDIAEGYSVSREKKESFPLTVTSAQKNPTAFYLCASSWDLNTEAFFGQGTRLTVV.